This TCR beta chain was identified during a study of cytomegalovirus exposure and HLA in healthy donors. This PCR relied on a set of 60 Vbeta primers and 13 Jbeta primers. Sequenced by immunoSEQ multiplex PCR; TCRdb stores in-frame clones only, minus some. This table has 110,000 or so clones, roughly 79% appearing once. The CDR3 covers 16 residues. After removal of 5 bases from V and 7 bases from J, the junction contained 13 bases not matched to a gene. Per the germline V gene, CDR1 is SGHTA and CDR2 is FQGNSA. Donors sampled were nominally healthy, though unrecorded immune exposures were likely. Sequencing was performed on PBMCs. The J gene is TRBJ2-4, the V gene TRBV7-2; 8 bases are a match to TRBD1. This receptor was obtained from a middle-aged man in good health and CMV-seronegative. Here the CDR3 reads CASSPRGQGGGNIQYF. The CDR3 DNA sequence: TGTGCCAGCAGCCCGCGAGGACAGGGCGGTGGGAACATTCAGTACTTC.